These 6 T cell receptor beta chains share one sample of origin, sequenced in a study of T cell responses to AZD1222 COVID-19 vaccine. The protocol was immunoSEQ multiplex PCR, while the TCRdb copy is restricted to in-frame clones and leaves out a portion. The sample comprises some 120,000 clones, roughly 92% of which are singletons, and 0.91% rests with the top ten. This specimen consisted of peripheral blood, obtained on day 0 of AZD1222 vaccination. The receptors derive from an adult in good health.

This sequence joins TRBV7-9 and TRBJ1-2, with D perhaps TRBD1 (6 bases). CDR1 is SEHNR, CDR2 FQNEAQ, per germline (reference sequence). The V and J ends lost 2 bases and 6 bases respectively, with 13 bases between them. The length of the CDR3 is 14 residues. The CDR3 coding sequence is TGTGCCAGCAGCTTAACAACAGGGTTGGATGGCTACACCTTC. Translated, it gives CASSLTTGLDGYTF.

The genes are TRBV5-4 and TRBJ1-4, with D possibly matching TRBD1 (6 bases). The CDR3 totals 15 residues. From germline, CDR1 is SGHNT and CDR2 YYREEE (reference sequence). With 5 bases removed from V and 7 bases from J, the gap between germline ends came to 18 bases. The CDR3 sequence is CASSFGDLQGEKLFF. The CDR3 DNA follows: TGTGCCAGCAGTTTTGGCGACCTACAGGGTGAAAAACTGTTTTTT. Looking up the rest from reference TRBV5-4 and TRBJ1-4 gives the full variable domain: ETGVTQSPTHLIKTRGQQVTLRCSSQSGHNTVSWYQQALGQGPQFIFQYYREEENGRGNFPPRFSGLQFPNYSSELNVNALELDDSALYLCASSFGDLQGEKLFFGSGTQLSVL.

DNA for the CDR3: TGTGCCAGCAGTTACTCTGGGCCAGCGGGCTACGAGCAGTACTTC. This gives the protein CASSYSGPAGYEQYF. The chain has TRBV27 and TRBJ2-7; D might be TRBD2 (6 bases). CDR1 and CDR2 (germline): MNHEY, SMNVEV (reference sequence). This CDR3 is 15 amino acids long. Trimming pared 4 bases from V and 3 bases from J, leaving 16 bases between.

This chain links TRBV9 with TRBJ1-5; 7 bases fit TRBD1. After removal of 2 bases from V and 5 bases from J, the junction contained 4 bases not matched to a gene. Germline lookup yields CDR1 SGDLS and CDR2 YYNGEE. The CDR3 has 14 amino acids. The DNA of the CDR3 is TGTGCCAGCAGCGTCCAGGGGGACGATCAGCCCCAGCATTTT. Amino acids: CASSVQGDDQPQHF.

A few counts support this clone. CDR3 amino acids: CASSYSGGPIYNEQFF. In DNA, the CDR3 is TGTGCCAGCAGTTACTCGGGGGGCCCTATTTACAATGAGCAGTTCTTC. This chain joins TRBV6-5 and TRBJ2-1; D is perhaps TRBD1 or TRBD2 (6 bases each). This CDR3 has 16 amino acids. V was pared by 0 bases and J by 4 bases, with 13 bases between. Germline values: CDR1 MNHEY, CDR2 SVGAGI.

This clone occurred a few times. The chain employs TRBV6-4 and TRBJ2-2; 8 positions agree with TRBD1. Unmatched junction bases numbered 0, after V lost 0 bases and J lost 3 bases. Germline CDR1 reads MRHNA; CDR2 reads SNTAGT. The CDR3 sequence is 15 residues long. In nucleotides, the CDR3 is TGTGCCAGCAGTGACTCGACAGGGGACACCGGGGAGCTGTTTTTT. The encoded protein is CASSDSTGDTGELFF.